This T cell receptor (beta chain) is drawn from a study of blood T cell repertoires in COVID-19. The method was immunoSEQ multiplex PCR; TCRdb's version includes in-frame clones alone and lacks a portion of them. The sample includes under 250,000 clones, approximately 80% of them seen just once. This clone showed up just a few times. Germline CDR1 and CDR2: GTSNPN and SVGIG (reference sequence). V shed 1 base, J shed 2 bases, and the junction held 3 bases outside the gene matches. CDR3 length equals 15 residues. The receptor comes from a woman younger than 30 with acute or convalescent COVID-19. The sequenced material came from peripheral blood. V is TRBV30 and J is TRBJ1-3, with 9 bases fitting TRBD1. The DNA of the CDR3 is TGTGCCTGGAGTGCTCGGGACAGGGCTGGAAACACCATATATTTT. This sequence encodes CAWSARDRAGNTIYF.